One and the same sample provided the 30 T cell receptor beta chains below, sequenced in a study of OX40 agonist ivuxolimab in advanced cancers. Only in-frame clones appear in the TCRdb table, and some are missing; sequencing was by immunoSEQ multiplex PCR. Of about 61,000 clones listed, around 86% are singletons. The starting material was CD4+ or CD8+ T cells sorted from blood, obtained in a trial of the OX40 agonist ivuxolimab. These receptors were collected from an adult with an advanced solid tumor such as melanoma, head and neck, liver or kidney cancer.

This sequence joins TRBV6-1 and TRBJ2-7; TRBD1 aligns across 7 bases. With V trimmed by 4 bases and J by 7 bases, 7 bases remained unmatched. CDR1 and CDR2 from the germline V gene are MNHNS and SASEGT. CDR3 size: 13 residues. The CDR3 nucleotides are TGTGCCAGCAGTGGGGCGAGGGGGCGGGAGCAGTACTTC. It encodes CASSGARGREQYF.

This chain links TRBV5-6 with TRBJ2-1; D might be TRBD2 (6 bases). Germline assignment: CDR1 SGHDT and CDR2 YYEEEE. The CDR3 spans 19 residues. V lost 0 bases, J lost 2 bases, and 21 bases lay in between. CDR3 in DNA: TGTGCCAGCAGCTTGGGGCCTGCGCGGGACGCTCTCACCTACAATGAGCAGTTCTTC. Its protein is CASSLGPARDALTYNEQFF.

The chain recombines TRBV5-1 with TRBJ1-4; possibly TRBD1 for D (5 bases). This CDR3 is built from 13 residues. The V and J ends lost 4 bases and 4 bases respectively, with 8 bases between them. CDR1 is SGHRS and CDR2 is YFSETQ in the germline V gene. CDR3 coding DNA: TGCGCCAGCAGCCTCCAGGGTAATGAAAAACTGTTTTTT. Amino acid sequence: CASSLQGNEKLFF. Drawing the rest from reference TRBV5-1 and TRBJ1-4, the complete variable domain is KAGVTQTPRYLIKTRGQQVTLSCSPISGHRSVSWYQQTPGQGLQFLFEYFSETQRNKGNFPGRFSGRQFSNSRSEMNVSTLELGDSALYLCASSLQGNEKLFFGSGTQLSVL.

In its sample, this clone was seen once. Here the CDR3 DNA reads TGCGCCAGCAGCTTTGGGGGACAGGCCCTAAGACCGGAAAAACTGTTTTTT. Translating gives CASSFGGQALRPEKLFF. The chain recombines TRBV5-1 with TRBJ1-4; TRBD1 agrees at 8 bases. The V and J ends lost 2 bases and 8 bases, in that order; junction bases with no gene match: 14. This CDR3 spans 17 amino acids. Germline V gene sequence: CDR1 SGHRS, CDR2 YFSETQ.

This clone showed up just a few times. The chain combines TRBV6-5 with TRBJ2-1; D is unresolved. Trimming pared 2 bases from V and 7 bases from J, leaving 15 bases between. The germline V gene has CDR1 MNHEY and CDR2 SVGAGI. CDR3 size: 15 residues. CDR3 nucleotides: TGTGCCAGCAGTTACCAAGCTGCTCTGGGGAATGAGCAGTTCTTC. Translation gives CASSYQAALGNEQFF.

The rearrangement links TRBV2 to TRBJ2-1; 10 bases match TRBD2. This CDR3 contains 16 residues. V dropped 6 bases and J dropped 6; count of bases not matched to a gene: 11. From germline, CDR1 is SNHLY and CDR2 FYNNEI. DNA of the CDR3: TGTGCCAGCAGCGAGCGGGGGGGCCGAGGGCGCAATGAGCAGTTCTTC. Residues: CASSERGGRGRNEQFF.

J is TRBJ1-3 and V is TRBV28; possible D gene TRBD1, 5 bases. Germline V lookup: CDR1 MDHEN, CDR2 SYDVKM. The V and J ends lost 7 bases and 1 base respectively, with 11 bases between them. The CDR3 covers 14 residues. The CDR3 loop reads CASTPGGSGNTIYF. CDR3 nucleotides: TGTGCCAGCACCCCGGGGGGTTCTGGAAACACCATATATTTT. The whole variable domain, remainder taken from reference TRBV28 and TRBJ1-3, is DVKVTQSSRYLVKRTGEKVFLECVQDMDHENMFWYRQDPGLGLRLIYFSYDVKMKEKGDIPEGYSVSREKKERFSLILESASTNQTSMYLCASTPGGSGNTIYFGEGSWLTVV.

The chain links TRBV11-2 to TRBJ1-5; D call uncertain. The CDR3 is 13 residues long. Germline lookup yields CDR1 SGHAT and CDR2 FQNNGV. Trimming stripped 2 bases from V and 5 bases from J, with 7 bases between. CDR3 in DNA: TGTGCCAGCAGCTTAAGTCGGGATCAGCCCCAGCATTTT. This translates into CASSLSRDQPQHF.

Only a few counts were recorded for this clone. The J gene is TRBJ2-5, the V gene TRBV18; no firm D call. The germline CDR1 and CDR2 sequences are KGHSH and LQKENI. The V gene lost 3 bases and the J gene lost 1 base, with 6 bases spanning the gap. The CDR3 runs 13 residues. In DNA form, the CDR3 reads TGTGCCAGCTCACCGGGCACCCAAGAGACCCAGTACTTC. This codes for CASSPGTQETQYF. The full variable domain, in which reference TRBV18 and TRBJ2-5 provide the parts outside the CDR3, is NAGVMQNPRHLVRRRGQEARLRCSPMKGHSHVYWYRQLPEEGLKFMVYLQKENIIDESGMPKERFSAEFPKEGPSILRIQQVVRGDSAAYFCASSPGTQETQYFGPGTRLLVL.

The chain combines TRBV19 with TRBJ2-7, with TRBD2 matching over 8 bases. The CDR3 totals 16 residues. V gave up 5 bases and J gave up 1 base; unmatched junction bases: 10. Germline assignment: CDR1 LNHDA and CDR2 SQIVND (reference sequence). This CDR3 is CASSRIEAGVSYEQYF. CDR3 coding DNA: TGTGCCAGTAGTCGTATCGAAGCGGGGGTATCCTACGAGCAGTACTTC.

The chain's CDR3 is CASSQDGRKTSPFF. The CDR3 DNA reads as TGTGCCAGCAGCCAAGATGGGAGGAAGACGTCACCTTTCTTT. The rearrangement links TRBV4-2 to TRBJ1-1; D gene uncertain. Per the germline V gene, CDR1 is LGHNA and CDR2 is YNFKEQ. V was clipped by 0 bases and J by 12 bases, with 17 bases between them. The CDR3 loop spans 14 amino acids.

The chain carries TRBV30 and TRBJ1-4; a possible D gene is TRBD1 (5 bases). Germline values: CDR1 GTSNPN, CDR2 SVGIG (reference sequence). Trimming took 4 bases from V and 8 from J, leaving 11 bases between them. The CDR3 has 12 amino acids. The CDR3, as DNA: TGTGCCTGGACGGGGGTGGACGAAAAACTGTTTTTT. Encoded protein: CAWTGVDEKLFF.

The chain employs TRBV6-6 and TRBJ2-7, with TRBD2 as a possible D gene (6 bases). The CDR3 extends over 15 amino acids. Germline V gene sequence: CDR1 MNHNY, CDR2 SVGAGI (reference sequence). V lost 4 bases, J lost 1 base, and 14 bases lay in between. The CDR3 loop is CASSSPGGNSYEQYF. CDR3 DNA sequence: TGTGCCAGCAGTTCCCCGGGCGGGAATTCCTACGAGCAGTACTTC.

The V gene is TRBV7-9, the J gene TRBJ1-1; no clear D gene. This CDR3 region has 12 residues. Germline CDR1 SEHNR, CDR2 FQNEAQ (reference sequence). V gave up 2 bases and J gave up 3 bases, with 4 bases separating them. The DNA for the CDR3 is TGTGCCAGCAGCTTAAGGGACACTGAAGCTTTCTTT. Translated: CASSLRDTEAFF.

The chain combines TRBV4-1 with TRBJ2-3; tentative D call: TRBD2 (6 bases). Germline V lookup: CDR1 MGHRA, CDR2 YSYEKL. The CDR3 runs to 14 residues. Trimming shortened V by 0 bases and J by 7 bases, and 11 bases separated the two germline ends. The CDR3 nucleotides read TGCGCCAGCAGCCAAGATATGGGCGGGAATACGCAGTATTTT. It encodes CASSQDMGGNTQYF.

The V call is TRBV5-1, the J call TRBJ1-1; 9 bases map to TRBD1. V lost 0 bases and J lost 8; bases outside the gene matches: 8. This CDR3 region has 15 residues. In germline, CDR1 is SGHRS, CDR2 YFSETQ. The CDR3 DNA is TGCGCCAGCAGCTTGGGGGTCGGGGACAGGGACGAAGCTTTCTTT. This encodes CASSLGVGDRDEAFF.

The rearrangement joins TRBV6-1 to TRBJ1-6; unclear D gene. Trimming pared 4 bases from V and 4 bases from J, leaving 8 bases between. Germline-derived CDR1 and CDR2 are MNHNS and SASEGT. This CDR3 is built from 14 residues. The CDR3 is CASSVSRYNSPLHF. In nucleotides, the CDR3 is TGTGCCAGCAGTGTCAGCAGATATAATTCACCCCTCCACTTT.

This clone was observed once. The chain carries TRBV27 and TRBJ1-1; 7 positions match TRBD1. The CDR3 runs 13 residues. Germline assignment: CDR1 MNHEY and CDR2 SMNVEV (reference sequence). V lost 5 bases, J lost 4 bases, and 4 bases stayed unmatched. In nucleotides, the CDR3 is TGTGCCAGCAGTCTCAGGGGGAGCACTGAAGCTTTCTTT. This translates into CASSLRGSTEAFF.

The rearrangement joins TRBV5-1 to TRBJ2-7; D may be TRBD1 (5 bases). Looked up from germline, CDR1 is SGHRS and CDR2 is YFSETQ. Deletions cut 0 bases from V and 5 bases from J, with 9 bases between. CDR3 length: 13 amino acids. CDR3 region: CASSLVGAHEQYF. The DNA for the CDR3 is TGCGCCAGCAGCTTGGTAGGGGCCCACGAGCAGTACTTC. Full variable domain (missing parts from reference TRBV5-1 and TRBJ2-7): KAGVTQTPRYLIKTRGQQVTLSCSPISGHRSVSWYQQTPGQGLQFLFEYFSETQRNKGNFPGRFSGRQFSNSRSEMNVSTLELGDSALYLCASSLVGAHEQYFGPGTRLTVT.

This clone was observed a handful of times. This chain links TRBV30 with TRBJ1-6; TRBD1 is a possible D gene (6 bases). The CDR3 totals 13 residues. Trimming removed 4 bases at V and 8 bases at J, with 12 bases between. Germline V lookup: CDR1 GTSNPN, CDR2 SVGIG (reference sequence). CDR3 bases: TGTGCCTGGACCGGGACACGGGATTCACCCCTCCACTTT. Amino acid sequence: CAWTGTRDSPLHF.

The rearrangement links TRBV11-3 to TRBJ1-2; D perhaps matches TRBD1 (5 bases). The CDR3 spans 13 residues. Trimming removed 0 bases from V and 8 bases from J, with 10 bases in between. Germline V gives CDR1 SGHNT, CDR2 YENEEA. CDR3 bases: TGTGCCAGCAGCTTAGAGGCAGGGCGAGGCTACACCTTC. It translates to CASSLEAGRGYTF.

V is TRBV29-1 and J is TRBJ2-7; D unclear. Germline V gene data show CDR1 as SQVTM and CDR2 as ANQGSEA. CDR3 size: 11 residues. V lost 4 bases and J 4 bases, leaving 8 bases between the germline ends. The CDR3 loop reads CSVVGVYEQYF. In DNA, the CDR3 is TGCAGCGTTGTTGGGGTGTACGAGCAGTACTTC.

V usage is TRBV18 and J usage is TRBJ1-5; D is uncertain. Germline CDR1 is KGHSH and CDR2 is LQKENI. This CDR3 region has 13 residues. The germline V and J ends were trimmed by 6 bases and 8 bases, with 14 bases remaining between them. The chain's CDR3 is CASSAGPVEPQHF. As DNA, the CDR3 is TGTGCCAGCTCTGCGGGTCCGGTGGAGCCCCAGCATTTT.

This clone came up once. This chain connects TRBV5-1 to TRBJ2-1; TRBD2 aligns across 8 bases. Germline V gene sequence: CDR1 SGHRS, CDR2 YFSETQ. The CDR3 is made up of 16 amino acids. V gave up 4 bases and J gave up 7 bases; unmatched junction bases: 13. DNA for the CDR3: TGCGCCAGCAGCGGGAGGCGCGGGGGGACCTCGAATGAGCAGTTCTTC. Translated: CASSGRRGGTSNEQFF. Full variable domain (missing parts from reference TRBV5-1 and TRBJ2-1): KAGVTQTPRYLIKTRGQQVTLSCSPISGHRSVSWYQQTPGQGLQFLFEYFSETQRNKGNFPGRFSGRQFSNSRSEMNVSTLELGDSALYLCASSGRRGGTSNEQFFGPGTRLTVL.

V gene TRBV6-6 combines with J gene TRBJ2-3, with no clear D. V shed 6 bases and J shed 4 bases, with 14 bases lying between them. CDR1 and CDR2 from the germline V gene are MNHNY and SVGAGI (reference sequence). This CDR3 is 14 amino acids long. CDR3 DNA sequence: TGTGCCAGCAGAGACGGGCCGACTGCAGATACGCAGTATTTT. Its translation is CASRDGPTADTQYF.

This sequence joins TRBV29-1 and TRBJ2-7; D gene uncertain. The V gene lost 7 bases and the J gene lost 3 bases, with 16 bases spanning the gap. The CDR3 runs to 13 residues. CDR1 and CDR2 from the germline V gene are SQVTM and ANQGSEA. The CDR3 protein is CSASGQDHYEQYF. CDR3 DNA sequence: TGCAGCGCGTCCGGGCAGGACCACTACGAGCAGTACTTC.

This chain links TRBV29-1 with TRBJ1-2, with no clear D. The CDR3 totals 11 residues. The V end lost 4 bases, the J end lost 4 bases, and 7 bases lay between the germline ends. The germline CDR1 and CDR2 sequences are SQVTM and ANQGSEA. In nucleotides, the CDR3 is TGCAGCGTTGCGATTGGCTATGGCTACACCTTC. The encoded protein is CSVAIGYGYTF. Together with reference TRBV29-1 and TRBJ1-2, the CDR3 gives the full variable domain: SAVISQKPSRDICQRGTSLTIQCQVDSQVTMMFWYRQQPGQSLTLIATANQGSEATYESGFVIDKFPISRPNLTFSTLTVSNMSPEDSSIYLCSVAIGYGYTFGSGTRLTVV.

This chain's CDR3 is CASSLMENTEAFF. CDR3 nucleotide sequence: TGTGCCAGCAGCTTAATGGAGAACACTGAAGCTTTCTTT. V gene TRBV11-3 combines with J gene TRBJ1-1; unclear D gene. The V end was cut by 2 bases, the J end by 1 base, with 5 bases between. CDR1 and CDR2 from the germline V gene are SGHNT and YENEEA. CDR3 size: 13 residues. The entire variable domain, with the rest obtained from reference TRBV11-3 and TRBJ1-1, is as follows: EAGVVQSPRYKIIEKKQPVAFWCNPISGHNTLYWYLQNLGQGPELLIRYENEEAVDDSQLPKDRFSAERLKGVDSTLKIQPAELGDSAVYLCASSLMENTEAFFGQGTRLTVV.

In its sample, this clone was seen a few times. This chain links TRBV5-8 with TRBJ2-2; a possible D gene is TRBD2 (6 bases). The CDR3 loop spans 15 amino acids. The germline V and J ends were trimmed by 4 bases and 3 bases, with 13 bases remaining between them. Germline assignment: CDR1 SGHTS and CDR2 YDEGEE. CDR3 DNA: TGTGCCAGCAGCCCGGGACTGGATTACACCGGGGAGCTGTTTTTT. Its protein product is CASSPGLDYTGELFF.

The V call is TRBV6-1, the J call TRBJ2-3; possible D gene TRBD2, 5 bases. The CDR3 is made up of 13 amino acids. Germline CDR1 reads MNHNS; CDR2 reads SASEGT. V was cut by 2 bases and J by 6 bases, with 9 bases left in between. The CDR3 sequence is CASSERSGDTQYF. In DNA form, the CDR3 reads TGTGCCAGCAGTGAAAGGAGCGGCGATACGCAGTATTTT.